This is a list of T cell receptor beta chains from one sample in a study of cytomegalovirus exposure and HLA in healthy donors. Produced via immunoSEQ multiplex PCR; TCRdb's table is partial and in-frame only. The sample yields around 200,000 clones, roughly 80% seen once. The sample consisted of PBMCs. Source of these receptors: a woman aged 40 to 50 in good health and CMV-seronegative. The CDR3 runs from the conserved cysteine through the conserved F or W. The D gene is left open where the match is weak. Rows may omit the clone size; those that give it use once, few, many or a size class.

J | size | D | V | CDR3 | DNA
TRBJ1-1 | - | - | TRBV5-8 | CASSLMGGTEAFF | TGTGCCAGCAGCTTGATGGGAGGCACTGAAGCTTTCTTT
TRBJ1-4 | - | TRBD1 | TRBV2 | CASSASVWDRGLPNEKLFF | TGTGCCAGCAGCGCATCGGTTTGGGACAGGGGGTTGCCTAATGAAAAACTGTTTTTT
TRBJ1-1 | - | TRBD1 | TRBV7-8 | CASRPPGTGVNEAFF | TGTGCCAGCAGACCCCCAGGGACAGGAGTAAATGAAGCTTTCTTT
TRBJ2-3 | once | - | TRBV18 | CASSPGQGKTDTQYF | TGTGCCAGCTCACCTGGGCAGGGTAAAACAGATACGCAGTATTTT
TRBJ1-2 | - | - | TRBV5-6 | CASSLVGRAGGYTF | TGTGCCAGCAGCTTGGTCGGCAGGGCCGGTGGCTACACCTTC
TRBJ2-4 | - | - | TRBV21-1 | CASSLIEGADIQYF | TGTGCCAGCAGCCTTATTGAGGGGGCCGACATTCAGTACTTC
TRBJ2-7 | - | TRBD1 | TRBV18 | CASSPDAWGQRSSYEQYF | TGTGCCAGCTCACCGGATGCCTGGGGACAGCGAAGTTCCTACGAGCAGTACTTC
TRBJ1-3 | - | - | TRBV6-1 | CASSEKGYGNTIYF | TGTGCCAGCAGTGAGAAGGGGTATGGAAACACCATATATTTT
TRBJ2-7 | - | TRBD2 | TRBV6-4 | CASSDPGLAGGPGHEQYF | TGTGCCAGCAGTGACCCCGGACTAGCGGGAGGGCCTGGTCACGAGCAGTACTTC
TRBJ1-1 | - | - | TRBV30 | CAWNHRNTEAFF | TGTGCCTGGAACCACAGGAACACTGAAGCTTTCTTT
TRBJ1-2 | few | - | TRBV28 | CASTIGRQDGYTF | TGTGCCAGCACCATCGGTCGACAGGACGGCTACACCTTC
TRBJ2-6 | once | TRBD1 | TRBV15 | CATSRAWTGASSGANVLTF | TGTGCCACCAGCAGAGCGTGGACAGGGGCGAGCTCTGGGGCCAACGTCCTGACTTTC
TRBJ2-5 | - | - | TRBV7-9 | CSSSHGRSGAQETQYF | TGTTCCAGCAGCCACGGACGGAGCGGAGCGCAAGAGACCCAGTACTTC
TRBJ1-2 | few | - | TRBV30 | CAWSQQTMGYTF | TGTGCCTGGAGCCAGCAGACTATGGGCTACACCTTC
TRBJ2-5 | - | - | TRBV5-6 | CASSLASGHQETQYF | TGTGCCAGCAGCTTGGCCAGCGGCCACCAAGAGACCCAGTACTTC
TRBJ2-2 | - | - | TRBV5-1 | CASSFSTTNTGELFF | TGCGCCAGCAGCTTCTCTACCACTAACACCGGGGAGCTGTTTTTT
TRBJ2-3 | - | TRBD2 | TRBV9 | CASSPLAGGGTQYF | TGTGCCAGCAGCCCACTAGCGGGTGGCGGTACGCAGTATTTT
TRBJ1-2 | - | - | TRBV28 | CASYREGLYGYTF | TGTGCCAGCTATAGGGAGGGCCTATATGGCTACACCTTC